These T cell receptor beta chains were read from a single sample in a study of PD-1 blockade in classical Hodgkin lymphoma. Profiling relied on immunoSEQ multiplex PCR, and the TCRdb table lists in-frame clones only, not all of them. The table includes tens of thousands of clones, about 88% detected once. Material: CD4+ T cells from blood, obtained before the fourth cycle of nivolumab. These receptor sequences come from a human donor with classical Hodgkin lymphoma. Both conserved end residues are part of each CDR3. A D gene is named only where the DNA matches it firmly. Not every row has a clone size; where given, it reads once, few, many or a size class.

clone_size	d_call	v_call	j_call	cdr3_aa	cdr3_nt
once	-	TRBV27	TRBJ2-5	CASSLSWGHGETQYF	TGTGCCAGCAGTTTGAGTTGGGGCCACGGGGAGACCCAGTACTTC
-	-	TRBV30	TRBJ2-4	CAWRGRDLAKNIQYF	TGTGCCTGGAGGGGCAGGGATCTAGCCAAAAACATTCAGTACTTC
-	-	TRBV14	TRBJ2-5	CASSLYVGETQYF	TGTGCCAGCAGCCTTTATGTTGGAGAGACCCAGTACTTC
-	TRBD2	TRBV5-4	TRBJ2-1	CASSLYSGLAANEQFF	TGTGCCAGCAGCTTATATTCGGGACTAGCGGCAAATGAGCAGTTCTTC
-	-	TRBV4-1	TRBJ2-1	CASSQDRGWPQNEQFF	TGCGCCAGCAGCCAAGATCGGGGGTGGCCCCAGAATGAGCAGTTCTTC
-	TRBD1	TRBV5-1	TRBJ1-4	CASSLSGTGPINF	TGCGCCAGCAGCTTGTCCGGGACAGGGCCGATAAATTTT
-	TRBD2	TRBV4-1	TRBJ2-5	CASSQETSGGAQYF	TGCGCCAGCAGCCAAGAAACTAGCGGGGGGGCCCAGTACTTC
-	TRBD1	TRBV2	TRBJ1-4	CASSETGGDPTNEKLFF	TGTGCCAGCAGTGAGACAGGGGGAGACCCAACTAATGAAAAACTGTTTTTT
-	-	TRBV28	TRBJ2-5	CATQVWLGETQYF	TGTGCCACCCAGGTCTGGTTAGGAGAGACCCAGTACTTC
once	TRBD1	TRBV5-4	TRBJ2-1	CASSHRQGANNEQFF	TGTGCCAGCAGCCATCGACAGGGGGCCAACAATGAGCAGTTCTTC
-	-	TRBV27	TRBJ2-7	CASTRLGAYYEQYF	TGTGCCAGCACTCGTCTGGGCGCTTACTACGAGCAGTACTTC
-	TRBD1	TRBV19	TRBJ2-1	CASSIRTGTYNEQFF	TGTGCCAGTAGTATTCGGACAGGGACCTACAATGAGCAGTTCTTC
once	TRBD1	TRBV7-9	TRBJ1-1	CASSLVGQYTEAFF	TGTGCCAGCAGCTTAGTGGGACAGTACACTGAAGCTTTCTTT
once	-	TRBV19	TRBJ2-2	CASTLMGIGELFF	TGTGCCAGTACCCTAATGGGGATCGGGGAGCTGTTTTTT
-	-	TRBV6-6	TRBJ1-5	CASSYDRINQPQHF	TGTGCCAGCAGTTACGACAGGATTAATCAGCCCCAGCATTTT
few	-	TRBV6-5	TRBJ2-7	CASSYYVGGQNEQYF	TGTGCCAGCAGTTACTATGTAGGGGGGCAGAACGAGCAGTACTTC
-	-	TRBV7-2	TRBJ1-1	CASSFQWNTEAFF	TGTGCCAGCAGCTTTCAGTGGAACACTGAAGCTTTCTTT
few	-	TRBV6-1	TRBJ1-5	CASSDQGGNQPQHF	TGTGCCAGCAGTGATCAGGGTGGGAATCAGCCCCAGCATTTT
-	-	TRBV29-1	TRBJ2-7	CSVGSPYEQYF	TGCAGCGTGGGGTCACCCTACGAGCAGTACTTC
few	-	TRBV7-9	TRBJ2-7	CASSLALQPGEQYF	TGTGCCAGCAGCTTAGCATTACAACCAGGGGAGCAGTACTTC
once	-	TRBV28	TRBJ1-2	CASSPNGPYGYTF	TGTGCCAGCAGTCCAAATGGACCTTATGGCTACACCTTC
-	-	TRBV7-2	TRBJ2-6	CASSHTASGANVLTF	TGTGCCAGCAGCCATACAGCCTCTGGGGCCAACGTCCTGACTTTC
-	TRBD1	TRBV19	TRBJ2-7	CASSITGGSYEQYF	TGTGCCAGTAGTATCACAGGGGGGTCCTACGAGCAGTACTTC
-	-	TRBV5-1	TRBJ2-7	CASSFGGASYEQYF	TGCGCCAGCAGCTTCGGGGGTGCCTCCTACGAGCAGTACTTC
-	TRBD1	TRBV14	TRBJ1-2	CASSQDRILGQQVSGYTF	TGTGCCAGCAGCCAAGATCGGATCCTGGGACAGCAAGTTTCTGGCTACACCTTC
once	TRBD2	TRBV5-1	TRBJ2-1	CASSLAGTSGVYNEQFF	TGCGCCAGCAGCTTGGCCGGGACTAGCGGAGTCTACAATGAGCAGTTCTTC
-	TRBD2	TRBV10-3	TRBJ2-2	CAISEGLAGGELFF	TGTGCCATCAGTGAGGGACTAGCTGGGGGGGAGCTGTTTTTT
-	-	TRBV7-9	TRBJ2-1	CASSLDLVSEQFF	TGTGCCAGCAGCTTAGATTTGGTTAGTGAGCAGTTCTTC
once	-	TRBV5-1	TRBJ2-7	CASSLTGGTTYEQYF	TGCGCCAGCAGCCTGACTGGCGGCACCACCTACGAGCAGTACTTC
-	-	TRBV5-6	TRBJ1-4	CASSLFGRTINEKLFF	TGTGCCAGCAGCTTGTTCGGGCGGACTATTAATGAAAAACTGTTTTTT
-	-	TRBV27	TRBJ2-7	CASSLREAGSYEQYF	TGTGCCAGCAGTTTAAGGGAGGCCGGCTCCTACGAGCAGTACTTC
-	-	TRBV4-1	TRBJ2-3	CASSRRQESPDTQYF	TGCGCCAGCAGCCGCAGACAGGAATCCCCAGATACGCAGTATTTT
-	-	TRBV7-2	TRBJ2-7	CASSFRDTTFYEQYF	TGTGCCAGCAGCTTTCGGGACACGACGTTCTACGAGCAGTACTTC
-	-	TRBV28	TRBJ2-4	CASEGTKNIQYF	TGTGCCAGCGAGGGAACCAAAAACATTCAGTACTTC
-	-	TRBV10-3	TRBJ2-5	CAISEFSGRETQYF	TGTGCCATCAGTGAGTTCTCTGGTAGGGAGACCCAGTACTTC
-	TRBD1	TRBV9	TRBJ2-7	CASSPGSGQGAPYYEQYF	TGTGCCAGCAGCCCAGGGAGTGGACAGGGGGCCCCATACTACGAGCAGTACTTC
few	-	TRBV10-3	TRBJ2-7	CAISEDSYEQYF	TGTGCCATCAGTGAGGACAGCTACGAGCAGTACTTC
once	-	TRBV29-1	TRBJ1-5	CSVGRGLGQPQHF	TGCAGCGTTGGCAGGGGATTAGGTCAGCCCCAGCATTTT
-	TRBD1	TRBV5-4	TRBJ1-3	CASSDVDRPTFSGNTIYF	TGTGCCAGCAGCGACGTGGACAGGCCAACCTTCTCTGGAAACACCATATATTTT
-	TRBD2	TRBV28	TRBJ2-1	CASSPAGLAGEWGSYNEQFF	TGTGCCAGCAGTCCCGCGGGGCTAGCGGGAGAATGGGGCTCCTACAATGAGCAGTTCTTC
few	-	TRBV6-1	TRBJ1-4	CASSDRGGATNEKLFF	TGTGCCAGCAGTGACCGGGGGGGCGCAACTAATGAAAAACTGTTTTTT
-	TRBD1	TRBV6-6	TRBJ1-1	CASSYPGQAGPEAFF	TGTGCCAGCAGTTACCCGGGACAGGCGGGCCCGGAAGCTTTCTTT
few	TRBD1	TRBV10-3	TRBJ1-2	CAIRGTGGHGYTF	TGTGCCATCAGAGGGACAGGGGGCCATGGCTACACCTTC
-	TRBD1	TRBV9	TRBJ1-2	CASSGPGQGARVYGYTF	TGTGCCAGCAGCGGGCCGGGACAGGGGGCGCGGGTCTATGGCTACACCTTC
few	-	TRBV5-1	TRBJ1-6	CASSPGHQNSPLHF	TGCGCCAGCAGCCCGGGACACCAGAATTCACCCCTCCACTTT
few	-	TRBV7-9	TRBJ2-6	CASVRSGANVLTF	TGTGCCAGCGTACGGTCTGGGGCCAACGTCCTGACTTTC
-	-	TRBV28	TRBJ2-7	CASSLRGQTIYEQYF	TGTGCCAGCAGCCTCAGAGGACAGACCATCTACGAGCAGTACTTC
-	TRBD2	TRBV15	TRBJ2-3	CATSRRLADTQYF	TGTGCCACCAGCAGAAGACTAGCTGATACGCAGTATTTT
-	-	TRBV7-9	TRBJ1-1	CASSITGNTEAFF	TGTGCCAGCAGCATTACAGGGAACACTGAAGCTTTCTTT
-	TRBD1	TRBV2	TRBJ1-4	CALSVSRQGGPDSNEKLFF	TGTGCCTTGTCGGTTTCCAGGCAGGGGGGGCCGGATTCAAATGAAAAACTGTTTTTT
-	TRBD1	TRBV11-2	TRBJ1-6	CASEGDRGGLSYNSPLHF	TGTGCCAGCGAAGGGGACAGAGGGGGGTTGTCCTATAATTCACCCCTCCACTTT
-	-	TRBV10-2	TRBJ2-3	CASNRPVYTDTQYF	TGCGCCAGCAATCGACCGGTATACACAGATACGCAGTATTTT